This TCR beta chain comes out of a study of blood T cell repertoires in COVID-19. Whole-study context: Some COVID-19 samples were acute and others convalescent; all came from the United States, Italy and Spain. PBMCs, B-cell-depleted T cells, or T cells provided the cDNA or gDNA that made up the material.

Enrollment of patients from Seattle took place during active infection, with longitudinal follow-up. V lost 3 bases to trimming and J lost 0 bases; unmatched junction nucleotides: 3. This CDR3 is built from 18 residues. The germline gives CDR1 LNHDA, CDR2 SQIVND (reference sequence). In the study's own analysis: Using reference gene primer amplification, nucleated cell counts were estimated. Libraries were prepared by immunoSEQ multiplex PCR; TCRdb keeps only in-frame clonotypes and omits some of them. V, J and clone size are those of that table, while D and trimming were read from the DNA. The data hold under 350,000 clones, with roughly 89% observed a single time.

V usage is TRBV19 and J usage is TRBJ2-3, with TRBD2 matching 16 bases. Sequenced input: peripheral blood. This TCR came from a woman in her 30s with COVID-19, enrolled during active disease. The CDR3 is CASSIRGLAGGSTDTQYF. CDR3 coding DNA: TGTGCCAGTAGTATTAGGGGACTAGCGGGGGGGAGCACAGATACGCAGTATTTT.